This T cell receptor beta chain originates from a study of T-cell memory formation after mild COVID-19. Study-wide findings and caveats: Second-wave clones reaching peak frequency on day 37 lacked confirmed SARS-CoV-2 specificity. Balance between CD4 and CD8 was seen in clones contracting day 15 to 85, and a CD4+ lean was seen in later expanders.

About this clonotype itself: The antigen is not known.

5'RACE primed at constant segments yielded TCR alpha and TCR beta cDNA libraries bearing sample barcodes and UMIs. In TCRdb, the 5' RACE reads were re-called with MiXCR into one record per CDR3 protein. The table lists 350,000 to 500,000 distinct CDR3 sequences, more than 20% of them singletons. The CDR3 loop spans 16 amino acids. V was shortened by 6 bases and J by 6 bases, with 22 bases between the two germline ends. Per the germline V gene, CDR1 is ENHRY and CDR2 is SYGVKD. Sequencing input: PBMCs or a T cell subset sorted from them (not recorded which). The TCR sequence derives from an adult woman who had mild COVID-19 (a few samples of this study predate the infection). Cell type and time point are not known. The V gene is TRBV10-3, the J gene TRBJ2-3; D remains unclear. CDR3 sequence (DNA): TGTGCCATCAGAAACCCGGTGCCCCCGTTCAGGGATACGCAGTATTTT. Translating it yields CAIRNPVPPFRDTQYF.